This TCR beta chain was profiled in a study of siplizumab effects on memory and regulatory T cells. Sequencing used immunoSEQ multiplex PCR; TCRdb keeps in-frame clones, though not all of them. In the table there are under 140,000 clones, just under 95% of which are singletons. Germline values: CDR1 SEHNR, CDR2 FQNEAQ (reference sequence). Trimming shortened V by 0 bases and J by 0 bases, and 12 bases separated the two germline ends. The CDR3 has 16 amino acids. The sample comprised CD4+ T cells sorted from blood. The sequence derives from a human donor in good health. The chain links TRBV7-9 to TRBJ2-7; D not certain. The CDR3: CASSLAGKRSSYEQYF. The CDR3 DNA reads as TGTGCCAGCAGCTTAGCGGGTAAAAGATCCTCCTACGAGCAGTACTTC.